This entry is about one TCR beta chain. What it binds is unknown. Extraction yielded total RNA from whole blood (unfractionated). During construction of the library, unique molecular identifiers were attached to individual cDNA molecules for quantitative, reproducible TCR counting. Original analysis: Sample TCR counts, which ranged from roughly 20,000 to 750,000, had a median of roughly 99,000. MiXCR, run by TCRdb on the reads, gives a single entry per CDR3 protein. It is TCRdb's table, rather than the study itself, that gives the V and J calls and clone size. The table lists about 120,000 distinct CDR3 sequences, around 8.5% of them singletons. This entry belongs to a study of human T cells and chemical hapten exposure. Study background: There were per-sample TCR yield variations, arising mainly from small pooled library volume differences. Study-level findings and limits: High-frequency TCRs, those above 1 in 1000, stayed the same after DPC sensitization.

Unmatched junction bases numbered 1, after V lost 2 bases and J lost 1 base. Germline lookup yields CDR1 SGHKS and CDR2 YYEKEE (reference sequence). This CDR3 has 14 residues. The rearrangement uses TRBV5-5 and TRBJ2-3, with TRBD1 matching 7 bases. The sample comprised whole blood. The clonotype comes from a human donor in good health. Some clones in this sample may be carry-over from other donors' samples. The CDR3, as DNA: TGTGCCAGCAGCTTCACAGGGGGCACAGATACGCAGTATTTT. Translation gives CASSFTGGTDTQYF. Based on the CDR3 plus reference TRBV5-5 and TRBJ2-3, the full variable domain is DAGVTQSPTHLIKTRGQQVTLRCSPISGHKSVSWYQQVLGQGPQFIFQYYEKEERGRGNFPDRFSARQFPNYSSELNVNALLLGDSALYLCASSFTGGTDTQYFGPGTRLTVL.